The T cell receptor beta chain under discussion was sequenced for a study of T cells in Graves' hyperthyroidism and ophthalmopathy. Stable disease denoted Graves' hyperthyroidism without ophthalmopathy progression within 18 months. This clonotype was detected a few times. V was shortened by 2 bases and J by 9 bases, with 20 bases between the two germline ends. CDR1 MNHNS and CDR2 SASEGT come from the germline V gene. This CDR3 region has 16 residues. RNA transcripts gave rise to amplified TCR beta CDR3 regions. With the HTBI primer set, the TCR CDR3 went through a first round of RT-PCR. TCRdb fed the multiplex PCR reads into MiXCR, producing one record per CDR3 protein. Of fewer than 750,000 distinct CDR3 sequences listed, around 46% are singletons.

The sequenced sample was peripheral blood or thyroid tissue (not recorded which). V is TRBV6-1 and J is TRBJ1-5; possibly TRBD1 for D (6 bases). The receptor's source is a woman aged 18-29 years with Graves' hyperthyroidism. CDR3 sequence: CASSEKRRLVGGPQHF. The DNA of the CDR3 is TGTGCCAGCAGTGAAAAGAGACGGCTCGTAGGGGGGCCCCAGCATTTT.